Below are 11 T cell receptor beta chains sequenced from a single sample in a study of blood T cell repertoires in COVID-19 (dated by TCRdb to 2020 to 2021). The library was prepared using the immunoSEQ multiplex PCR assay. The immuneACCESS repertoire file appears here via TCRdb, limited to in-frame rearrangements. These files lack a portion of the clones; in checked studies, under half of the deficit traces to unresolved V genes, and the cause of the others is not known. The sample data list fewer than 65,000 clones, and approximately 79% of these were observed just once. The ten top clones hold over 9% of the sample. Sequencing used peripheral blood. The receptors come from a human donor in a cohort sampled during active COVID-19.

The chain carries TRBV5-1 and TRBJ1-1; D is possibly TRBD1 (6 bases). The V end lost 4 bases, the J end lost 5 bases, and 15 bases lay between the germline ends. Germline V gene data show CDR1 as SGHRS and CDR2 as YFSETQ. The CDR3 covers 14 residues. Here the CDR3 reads CASSPQGTKTEAFF. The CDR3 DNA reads TGCGCCAGCAGCCCCCAAGGGACAAAGACTGAAGCTTTCTTT.

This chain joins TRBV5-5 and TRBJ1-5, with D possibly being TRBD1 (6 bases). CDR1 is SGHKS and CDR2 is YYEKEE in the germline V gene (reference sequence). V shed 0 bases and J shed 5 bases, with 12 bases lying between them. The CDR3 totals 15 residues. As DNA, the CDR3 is TGTGCCAGCAGCTTGGGGGACACCTCTCATCAGCCCCAGCATTTT. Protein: CASSLGDTSHQPQHF.

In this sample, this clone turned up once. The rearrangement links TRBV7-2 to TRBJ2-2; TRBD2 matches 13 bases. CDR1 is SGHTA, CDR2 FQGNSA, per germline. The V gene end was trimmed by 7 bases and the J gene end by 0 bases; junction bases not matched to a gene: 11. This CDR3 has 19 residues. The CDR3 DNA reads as TGTGCCAGCAAAACTTTTACGGGACTAGCGGGAACGAACACCGGGGAGCTGTTTTTT. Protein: CASKTFTGLAGTNTGELFF.

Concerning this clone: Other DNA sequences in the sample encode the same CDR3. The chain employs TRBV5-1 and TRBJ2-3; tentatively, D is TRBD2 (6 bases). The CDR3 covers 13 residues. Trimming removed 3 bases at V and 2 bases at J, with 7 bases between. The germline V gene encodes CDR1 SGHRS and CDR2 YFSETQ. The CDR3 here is CASSSGVTDTQYF. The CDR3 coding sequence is TGCGCCAGCAGCTCGGGGGTCACAGATACGCAGTATTTT.

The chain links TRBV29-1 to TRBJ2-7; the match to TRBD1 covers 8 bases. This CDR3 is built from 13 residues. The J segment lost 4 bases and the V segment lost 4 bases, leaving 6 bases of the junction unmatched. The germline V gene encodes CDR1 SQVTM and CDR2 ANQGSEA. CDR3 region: CSVAGQGVYEQYF. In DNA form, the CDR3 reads TGCAGCGTTGCCGGACAGGGAGTTTACGAGCAGTACTTC.

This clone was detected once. As DNA, the CDR3 is TGTGCCAGCAGTCCAGGGTATGTTGGGGCCAACGTCCTGACTTTC. Translating it yields CASSPGYVGANVLTF. The chain couples TRBV2 to TRBJ2-6; D might be TRBD1 (5 bases). V shed 5 bases and J shed 3 bases, with 11 bases lying between them. CDR3 length equals 15 residues. From germline, CDR1 is SNHLY and CDR2 FYNNEI.

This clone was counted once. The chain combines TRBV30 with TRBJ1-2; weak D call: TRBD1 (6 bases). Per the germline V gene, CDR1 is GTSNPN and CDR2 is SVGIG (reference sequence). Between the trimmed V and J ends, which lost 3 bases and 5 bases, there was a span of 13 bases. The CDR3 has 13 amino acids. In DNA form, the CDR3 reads TGTGCCTGGAGACCGGACAGTTCGTATGGCTACACCTTC. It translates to CAWRPDSSYGYTF.

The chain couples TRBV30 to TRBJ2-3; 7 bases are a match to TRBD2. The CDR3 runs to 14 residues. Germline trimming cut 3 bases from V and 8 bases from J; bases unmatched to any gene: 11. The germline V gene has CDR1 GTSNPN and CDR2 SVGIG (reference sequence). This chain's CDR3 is CAWRTAGNAGTQYF. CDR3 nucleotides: TGTGCCTGGAGGACAGCGGGAAACGCCGGTACGCAGTATTTT.

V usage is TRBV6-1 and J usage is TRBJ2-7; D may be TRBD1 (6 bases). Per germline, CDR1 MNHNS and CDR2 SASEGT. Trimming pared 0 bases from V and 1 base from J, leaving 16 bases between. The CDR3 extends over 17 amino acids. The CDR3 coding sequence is TGTGCCAGCAGTGAAGCGCTCCCGGGGCAGGGGTCCTACGAGCAGTACTTC. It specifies CASSEALPGQGSYEQYF.

The CDR3: CASSSGLAGGHTDTQYF. The CDR3 DNA sequence: TGCGCCAGCAGCTCTGGACTAGCGGGGGGGCACACAGATACGCAGTATTTT. This chain connects TRBV5-1 to TRBJ2-3; 15 positions agree with TRBD2. The germline gives CDR1 SGHRS, CDR2 YFSETQ. The CDR3 totals 17 residues. J was trimmed by 2 bases and V by 3 bases; bases with no gene match: 4.

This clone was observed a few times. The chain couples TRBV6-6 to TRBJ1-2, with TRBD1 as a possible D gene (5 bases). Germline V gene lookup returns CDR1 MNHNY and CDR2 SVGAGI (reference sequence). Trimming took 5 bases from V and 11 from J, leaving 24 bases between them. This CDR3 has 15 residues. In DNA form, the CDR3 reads TGTGCCAGCAGTCCCCGAACTCGGATCAGGGATTTATACACCTTC. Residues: CASSPRTRIRDLYTF.